Shown below are 29 T cell receptor beta chains from a single sample sequenced in a study of breast tumors, draining lymph nodes, adjacent tissues. Samples came from axillary lymph nodes draining the breast cancer. TCRdb processed the multiplex PCR reads anew with MiXCR; each CDR3 protein has one entry. This sample has tens of thousands of distinct CDR3 sequences; approximately 28% occur once, and the top ten carry 8.1%. The sample was axillary lymph node tissue. The receptors were gathered from a female donor with breast cancer. Some clones in this sample may be carry-over from other donors' samples.

This clonotype was observed many times. This sequence joins TRBV20-1 and TRBJ2-3; a weak D match, TRBD2 (5 bases). Trimming shortened V by 4 bases and J by 1 base, and 12 bases separated the two germline ends. Germline V CDR1 and CDR2: DFQATT, SNEGSKA (reference sequence). This CDR3 region has 14 residues. This CDR3 reads CSAKIGRRTDTQYF. The CDR3 DNA reads TGCAGTGCTAAGATTGGGAGACGCACAGATACGCAGTATTTT.

At least ten counts were recorded for this clonotype. The genes are TRBV9 and TRBJ1-4; D is undetermined. The length of the CDR3 is 14 residues. Trimming removed 4 bases from V and 3 bases from J, with 10 bases in between. Germline lookup yields CDR1 SGDLS and CDR2 YYNGEE. The CDR3 DNA reads as TGTGCCAGCAGCCGGAGGGAGTCTAATGAAAAACTGTTTTTT. It encodes CASSRRESNEKLFF.

The rearrangement joins TRBV25-1 to TRBJ1-2, with D hard to call. The CDR3 has 12 amino acids. V was cut by 4 bases and J by 2 bases, with 5 bases left in between. The germline V gene has CDR1 MGHDK and CDR2 SYGVNS. CDR3 loop: CASSAGNYGYTF. CDR3 sequence (DNA): TGTGCCAGCAGTGCGGGGAACTATGGCTACACCTTC.

This clonotype occurred many times. The chain recombines TRBV20-1 with TRBJ1-5, with a possible D match to TRBD1 (5 bases). Trimming left V 2 bases short and J 4 bases short, with 18 bases between. The length of the CDR3 is 16 residues. Germline V gene lookup returns CDR1 DFQATT and CDR2 SNEGSKA (reference sequence). The CDR3 DNA follows: TGCAGTGCTAGAATGGACAAGGCCCCAATGAATCAGCCCCAGCATTTT. Amino acid sequence: CSARMDKAPMNQPQHF.

Details on this clonotype: This may be a read error: a much more frequent sequence differs by one nucleotide. The rearrangement links TRBV20-1 to TRBJ1-2, with D perhaps TRBD1 (5 bases). The CDR3 consists of 15 residues. V was pared by 3 bases and J by 7 bases, with 21 bases between. The V gene's germline CDR1 is DFQATT and CDR2 SNEGSKA (reference sequence). This CDR3 is CSARGGALLTCGYTF. The CDR3 DNA follows: TGCAGTGCTAGGGGGGGAGCACTTCTTACCTGTGGCTACACCTTC.

This clonotype was recorded many times. CDR3 DNA sequence: TGTGCCAGCAGCTTACCAATGGGGGGGGGTCCTGGGGCCAACGTCCTGACTTTC. Its translation: CASSLPMGGGPGANVLTF. This chain uses TRBV7-8 with TRBJ2-6; 7 bases agree with TRBD2. This CDR3 spans 18 amino acids. In germline, CDR1 is SGHVS, CDR2 FQNEAQ. The junction had 9 bases not matched to a gene; V was cut back by 2 bases and J by 2 bases.

Points on this clonotype: At one end the junction does not follow the germline gene, possibly because of a read error. CDR3 nucleotide sequence: TGTGCCAGCAGCTTGGCCAATCAGGGGGCAAGCTATGGCTGCACCTTC. The encoded protein is CASSLANQGASYGCTF. This chain connects TRBV13 to TRBJ1-2; 8 bases agree with TRBD1. Germline V gives CDR1 PRHDT, CDR2 FYEKMQ (reference sequence). The CDR3 extends over 16 amino acids.

This clonotype has more than one count but fewer than ten. The V gene is TRBV30, the J gene TRBJ2-4; D is perhaps TRBD1 (5 bases). The V gene's germline CDR1 is GTSNPN and CDR2 SVGIG (reference sequence). Between the trimmed V and J ends, which lost 0 bases and 7 bases, there was a span of 13 bases. This CDR3 contains 14 residues. The DNA for the CDR3 is TGTGCCTGGAGTGTAGTGGCTCAGGGCAACATTCAGTACTTC. Its translation: CAWSVVAQGNIQYF.

This clonotype turned up a few times. The rearrangement uses TRBV7-9 and TRBJ1-1, with D hard to call. Germline CDR1 SEHNR, CDR2 FQNEAQ (reference sequence). The CDR3 runs to 16 residues. Between the trimmed V and J ends, which lost 8 bases and 4 bases, there was a span of 23 bases. For the CDR3, the DNA is TGTGCCAGCCTTATGGGCCGAGGCTTCATGAGCACTGAAGCTTTCTTT. Its protein product is CASLMGRGFMSTEAFF.

This clonotype was observed a handful of times. This chain joins TRBV6-2 or TRBV6-3 and TRBJ2-1; a possible D gene is TRBD2 (6 bases). The length of the CDR3 is 13 residues. The V end lost 6 bases, the J end lost 4 bases, and 10 bases lay between the germline ends. Germline-derived CDR1 and CDR2 are MNHEY and SVGEGT. In nucleotides, the CDR3 is TGTGCCAGCAGGCGCGGGAATTACAATGAGCAGTTCTTC. This translates into CASRRGNYNEQFF.

This clonotype was counted ten times or more. The V and J genes are TRBV6-1 and TRBJ1-2; no clear D. With 0 bases removed from V and 8 bases from J, the gap between germline ends came to 13 bases. The CDR3 is made up of 14 amino acids. Germline assignment: CDR1 MNHNS and CDR2 SASEGT. The CDR3 protein is CASSEAVLGAGYTF. Written as DNA, the CDR3 is TGTGCCAGCAGTGAAGCCGTTCTTGGTGCCGGCTACACCTTC.

This clonotype was seen ten or more times. A single base separates this from a much larger clone, so it may be a read error. No conserved phenylalanine or tryptophan is present at the end of the CDR3, so a read error is the likely explanation. J is TRBJ1-2 and V is TRBV2, with D unresolved. Deletions cut 1 base from V and 6 bases from J, with 9 bases between. The CDR3 sequence is 13 residues long. The germline V gene encodes CDR1 SNHLY and CDR2 FYNNEI. The CDR3 region has the DNA TGTGCCAGCAGTGAAGTCAGGAAGAATGGCTACACCCTC. Its protein product is CASSEVRKNGYTL.

This clonotype was counted many times. The chain is built from TRBV20-1 and TRBJ2-7, with 7 bases aligning to TRBD1. The length of the CDR3 is 14 residues. In germline, CDR1 is DFQATT, CDR2 SNEGSKA (reference sequence). With 3 bases clipped from V and 3 bases from J, the junction kept 8 bases outside the gene matches. CDR3 DNA sequence: TGCAGTGCTAGTATAGGGGGCCGTAGCTACGAGCAGTACTTC. This sequence encodes CSASIGGRSYEQYF.

The CDR3 sequence is CAISEVNGREKDCHTF. The CDR3 nucleotides read TGTGCCATCAGTGAAGTTAATGGCAGGGAAAAGGATTGCCACACCTTC. The genes are TRBV10-3 and TRBJ1-2, with D perhaps matching TRBD1 (5 bases). Per the germline V gene, CDR1 is ENHRY and CDR2 is SYGVKD. The CDR3 has 16 amino acids. The V and J ends lost 3 bases and 12 bases respectively, with 26 bases between them.

CDR3 loop: CASSLGGQFLEAFF. CDR3 nucleotides: TGCGCCAGCAGCTTGGGAGGCCAGTTCTTGGAAGCTTTCTTT. The V call is TRBV5-1, the J call TRBJ1-1, with D unresolved. The CDR3 consists of 14 residues. V lost 0 bases, J lost 8 bases, and 14 bases lay in between. Germline V gene lookup returns CDR1 SGHRS and CDR2 YFSETQ.

In the case of this clonotype: A much larger clone lies one base from this, so it may be a read error. V gene TRBV5-6 combines with J gene TRBJ1-4; TRBD1 matches 7 bases. This CDR3 region has 14 residues. Germline V CDR1 and CDR2: SGHDT, YYEEEE. CDR3 sequence: CASSMGQRNVKLFF. In DNA, the CDR3 is TGTGCCAGCAGCATGGGACAGAGGAATGTAAAACTGTTTTTT. Full variable domain (remainder filled in from reference TRBV5-6 and TRBJ1-4): DAGVTQSPTHLIKTRGQQVTLRCSPKSGHDTVSWYQQALGQGPQFIFQYYEEEERQRGNFPDRFSGHQFPNYSSELNVNALLLGDSALYLCASSMGQRNVKLFFGSGTQLSVL.

V is TRBV7-3 and J is TRBJ2-2, with D possibly being TRBD2 (6 bases). CDR3 length equals 16 residues. The V gene lost 4 bases and the J gene lost 0 bases, with 12 bases spanning the gap. Germline CDR1 reads SGHTA; CDR2 reads FQGTGA. The CDR3 coding sequence is TGTGCCAGCAGCTATGGACTAATCGCGAACACCGGGGAGCTGTTTTTT. Its protein product is CASSYGLIANTGELFF.

A word on this clonotype: A much larger clone differs from this one at a single base, so this may be a read error. The chain carries TRBV30 and TRBJ2-6, with TRBD1 as a possible D gene (5 bases). This CDR3 is built from 14 residues. V was cut by 5 bases and J by 2 bases, with 10 bases left in between. Germline V lookup: CDR1 GTSNPN, CDR2 SVGIG (reference sequence). CDR3 in DNA: TGTGCCTGGGGTCGGACACCTGGGGCCAACGTCCTGACTTTC. Residues: CAWGRTPGANVLTF.

Many counts were recorded for this clonotype. The V and J genes are TRBV20-1 and TRBJ2-3, with 14 bases identical to TRBD2. With 6 bases clipped from V and 9 bases from J, the junction kept 5 bases outside the gene matches. The CDR3 runs to 13 residues. The V gene's germline CDR1 is DFQATT and CDR2 SNEGSKA (reference sequence). The CDR3 here is CSAETSGRATQYF. The DNA for the CDR3 is TGCAGTGCCGAGACTAGCGGGAGGGCCACGCAGTATTTT.

This clonotype appeared a few times. The chain links TRBV29-1 to TRBJ1-1; the D gene is possibly TRBD1 (6 bases). This CDR3 region has 14 residues. Deletions cut 5 bases from V and 8 bases from J, with 21 bases between. CDR1 is SQVTM and CDR2 is ANQGSEA in the germline V gene. The CDR3 here is CSVIRDTGGGEAFF. CDR3 DNA sequence: TGCAGCGTTATTCGGGACACTGGAGGTGGGGAAGCTTTCTTT.

This clonotype was counted many times. This chain connects TRBV6-1 to TRBJ2-6, with D perhaps assigned TRBD1 or TRBD2 (5 bases each). Per the germline V gene, CDR1 is MNHNS and CDR2 is SASEGT. V lost 6 bases and J lost 1, with 10 bases in between. CDR3 size: 15 residues. CDR3 nucleotides: TGTGCCAGCAGAACAGAGGGGTCTGGGGCCAACGTCCTGACTTTC. This gives the protein CASRTEGSGANVLTF.

This clonotype showed up many times. Since a much larger clone is just one base distant, this may be a read error. This chain uses TRBV6-5 with TRBJ1-5, with a weak D call TRBD1 (5 bases). Germline CDR1 MNHEY, CDR2 SVGAGI. The V end was cut by 8 bases, the J end by 9 bases, with 14 bases between. The CDR3 length is 12 residues. Written as DNA, the CDR3 is TGTGCCAGCGGACTCAACAGGTGGCCCCAGCATTTT. Protein: CASGLNRWPQHF.

This clonotype was counted a few times. A read error may account for a junction end that differs from germline. The CDR3 sequence: CASSHSGPQIGGTDTQYF. In nucleotides, the CDR3 is TGTGCCAGCAGTCACTCCGGGCCCCAAATTGGGGGCACAGATACGCAGTATTTT. The V call is TRBV6-6, the J call TRBJ2-3; no clear D gene. CDR3 length: 18 amino acids. CDR1 MNHNY and CDR2 SVGAGI come from the germline V gene (reference sequence).

This clonotype was seen ten or more times. The V gene is TRBV5-6, the J gene TRBJ2-7; 8 nucleotides line up with TRBD2. The CDR3 extends over 14 amino acids. Germline V CDR1 and CDR2: SGHDT, YYEEEE. J lost 2 bases, V lost 3 bases, and 4 bases had no gene match. This CDR3 is CASSSLAETYEQYF. CDR3 sequence (DNA): TGTGCCAGCAGCTCACTAGCGGAAACCTACGAGCAGTACTTC. Filled out from reference TRBV5-6 and TRBJ2-7, the complete variable domain reads DAGVTQSPTHLIKTRGQQVTLRCSPKSGHDTVSWYQQALGQGPQFIFQYYEEEERQRGNFPDRFSGHQFPNYSSELNVNALLLGDSALYLCASSSLAETYEQYFGPGTRLTVT.

The V call is TRBV5-1, the J call TRBJ1-1, with D possibly being TRBD1 (6 bases). V dropped 0 bases and J dropped 6 bases, with 15 bases sitting between them. Germline CDR1 is SGHRS and CDR2 is YFSETQ. This CDR3 region has 15 residues. CDR3 protein: CASSLGVGADAEAFF. DNA of the CDR3: TGCGCCAGCAGCTTGGGTGTGGGGGCGGACGCTGAAGCTTTCTTT. Full variable domain (missing parts from reference TRBV5-1 and TRBJ1-1): KAGVTQTPRYLIKTRGQQVTLSCSPISGHRSVSWYQQTPGQGLQFLFEYFSETQRNKGNFPGRFSGRQFSNSRSEMNVSTLELGDSALYLCASSLGVGADAEAFFGQGTRLTVV.

This clonotype was seen many times. This chain connects TRBV3-1 to TRBJ2-7; D tentatively reads TRBD1 or TRBD2 (6 bases each). CDR1 and CDR2 (germline): LGHDT, YNNKEL (reference sequence). The CDR3 is 14 amino acids. V was pared by 0 bases and J by 6 bases, with 12 bases between. The CDR3 is CASSQDWGALEQYF. Here the CDR3 DNA reads TGTGCCAGCAGCCAAGATTGGGGGGCGCTCGAGCAGTACTTC.

At least ten counts were recorded for this clonotype. This chain connects TRBV7-9 to TRBJ2-7, with no clear D. The germline gives CDR1 SEHNR, CDR2 FQNEAQ (reference sequence). The CDR3 covers 12 residues. V gave up 5 bases and J gave up 2 bases, with 7 bases separating them. CDR3 DNA: TGTGCCAGCAGCGATGAAACCTACGAGCAGTACTTC. Protein product: CASSDETYEQYF. Based on the CDR3 plus reference TRBV7-9 and TRBJ2-7, the full variable domain is DTGVSQNPRHKITKRGQNVTFRCDPISEHNRLYWYRQTLGQGPEFLTYFQNEAQLEKSRLLSDRFSAERPKGSFSTLEIQRTEQGDSAMYLCASSDETYEQYFGPGTRLTVT.

This clonotype came up a few times. The chain links TRBV12-5 to TRBJ1-1, with D perhaps TRBD1 (5 bases). Per germline, CDR1 LGHNT and CDR2 FRNRAP. Trimming left V 6 bases short and J 1 base short, with 12 bases between. This CDR3 is 14 amino acids long. The CDR3 sequence: CASGFDSRNTEAFF. The CDR3 bases are TGTGCTAGTGGATTTGACAGCAGGAACACTGAAGCTTTCTTT.

This clonotype was seen at least ten times. The J gene is TRBJ1-5, the V gene TRBV6-1; 8 nucleotides line up with TRBD1. The CDR3 runs 13 residues. The germline gives CDR1 MNHNS, CDR2 SASEGT. The J segment lost 9 bases and the V segment lost 9 bases, leaving 10 bases of the junction unmatched. CDR3 coding DNA: TGTGCCAGTATAGGACAGGGCGTTAGGCCCCAGCATTTT. Translated: CASIGQGVRPQHF.